Below, 31 T cell receptor beta chains from the same sample are listed, as sequenced in a study of T-cell memory formation after mild COVID-19. From the 5' RACE reads, TCRdb called clonotypes with MiXCR, one entry per CDR3 protein. The sample lists 500,000 to 650,000 distinct CDR3 sequences; less than 25% were seen once. The sequenced sample was PBMCs or a T cell subset sorted from them (not recorded which). These receptor sequences come from an adult woman who had mild COVID-19 (a few samples of this study predate the infection). Cell type and time point are not known.

This clonotype showed up just a few times. The gene calls are TRBV5-1 and TRBJ1-5, with TRBD1 as a possible D gene (5 bases). The CDR3 spans 15 residues. Per the germline V gene, CDR1 is SGHRS and CDR2 is YFSETQ. V lost 0 bases and J lost 2, with 9 bases in between. This CDR3 is CASSLEGEGNQPQHF. The CDR3 DNA follows: TGCGCCAGCAGCTTGGAAGGGGAAGGCAATCAGCCCCAGCATTTT.

This clonotype was detected a few times. This rearrangement joins TRBV5-1 to TRBJ2-7; D is perhaps TRBD2 (6 bases). Germline CDR1 and CDR2: SGHRS and YFSETQ. Trimming stripped 6 bases from V and 0 bases from J, with 16 bases between. The CDR3 runs to 15 residues. CDR3 residues: CASTLGTSSSYEQYF. CDR3 coding DNA: TGCGCCAGCACCCTCGGGACTTCAAGCTCCTACGAGCAGTACTTC.

The rearrangement joins TRBV12-3 or TRBV12-4 to TRBJ2-1; 15 bases are shared with TRBD2. The V gene end was trimmed by 7 bases and the J gene end by 6 bases; junction bases not matched to a gene: 4. The CDR3 is 15 residues long. In DNA form, the CDR3 reads TGTGCCAGCACCTGGGGACTAGCGGGAGGCAATGAGCAGTTCTTC. It encodes CASTWGLAGGNEQFF.

Ten or more counts support this clonotype. The gene calls are TRBV24-1 and TRBJ2-3; D is perhaps TRBD2 (5 bases). Trimming shortened V by 5 bases and J by 3 bases, and 17 bases separated the two germline ends. Germline V gene lookup returns CDR1 KGHDR and CDR2 SFDVKD. CDR3 length: 16 residues. In nucleotides, the CDR3 is TGTGCCACCAGTGCTAACCGGGGAACCGGAACAGATACGCAGTATTTT. As protein: CATSANRGTGTDTQYF.

This chain joins TRBV30 and TRBJ2-5; D is unresolved. The CDR3 spans 14 residues. V shed 2 bases and J shed 0 bases, with 10 bases lying between them. Germline CDR1 and CDR2: GTSNPN and SVGIG (reference sequence). The CDR3 nucleotides read TGTGCCTGGAGTATCCGGGCCAACCAAGAGACCCAGTACTTC. Protein: CAWSIRANQETQYF.

This clonotype was seen more than once but under ten times. V is TRBV4-1 and J is TRBJ2-3; D remains ambiguous. This CDR3 is 18 amino acids long. Germline V lookup: CDR1 MGHRA, CDR2 YSYEKL. The V end was cut by 3 bases, the J end by 6 bases, with 25 bases between. The CDR3: CASSQPPAVGLQRDTQYF. The CDR3 DNA follows: TGCGCCAGCAGCCAGCCCCCGGCAGTTGGGCTGCAAAGGGATACGCAGTATTTT.

The chain links TRBV7-9 to TRBJ2-1; 10 nucleotides agree with TRBD2. The CDR3 spans 18 residues. Germline values: CDR1 SEHNR, CDR2 FQNEAQ (reference sequence). With V trimmed by 5 bases and J by 0 bases, 10 bases remained unmatched. CDR3 loop: CASSATSGVPSSYNEQFF. The CDR3 bases are TGTGCCAGCAGCGCAACTAGCGGGGTTCCCAGCTCCTACAATGAGCAGTTCTTC.

This clonotype turned up a few times. This chain uses TRBV5-1 with TRBJ2-7, with a tentative D call TRBD1 (5 bases). CDR1 is SGHRS and CDR2 is YFSETQ in the germline V gene. This CDR3 is 14 amino acids long. With 4 bases removed from V and 0 bases from J, the gap between germline ends came to 11 bases. CDR3 loop: CASSTGHRSYEQYF. The CDR3, as DNA: TGCGCCAGCAGCACCGGACACCGCTCCTACGAGCAGTACTTC.

This clonotype has at least ten counts. The V call is TRBV30, the J call TRBJ2-3; 9 bases fit TRBD2. The CDR3 extends over 15 amino acids. V lost 8 bases, J lost 0 bases, and 9 bases stayed unmatched. CDR1 is GTSNPN, CDR2 SVGIG, per germline (reference sequence). CDR3 nucleotide sequence: TGTGCCGGGCGACTAGCGGCGACTAGCACAGATACGCAGTATTTT. Amino acid sequence: CAGRLAATSTDTQYF.

The gene calls are TRBV7-9 and TRBJ1-2, with D tentatively TRBD1 (6 bases). Germline V lookup: CDR1 SEHNR, CDR2 FQNEAQ (reference sequence). The CDR3 has 14 amino acids. With 5 bases removed from V and 4 bases from J, the gap between germline ends came to 14 bases. CDR3 protein: CASSGTTWGYGYTF. CDR3 in DNA: TGTGCCAGCAGCGGGACAACCTGGGGCTATGGCTACACCTTC.

This sequence joins TRBV27 and TRBJ2-3; D is possibly TRBD2 (6 bases). Germline V gives CDR1 MNHEY, CDR2 SMNVEV (reference sequence). Trimming shortened V by 2 bases and J by 6 bases, and 9 bases separated the two germline ends. CDR3 length: 13 residues. Here the CDR3 DNA reads TGTGCCAGCAGTTTACGGGAGCGGGATACGCAGTATTTT. Protein sequence: CASSLRERDTQYF.

The chain links TRBV4-2 to TRBJ2-7, with D hard to call. Trimming stripped 5 bases from V and 3 bases from J, with 11 bases between. The germline CDR1 and CDR2 sequences are LGHNA and YNFKEQ. The CDR3 runs 13 residues. CDR3 amino acids: CASSVTVSYEQYF. CDR3 coding DNA: TGTGCCAGCAGCGTCACAGTTAGCTACGAGCAGTACTTC.

This chain uses TRBV12-3 or TRBV12-4 with TRBJ2-2, with 7 bases identical to TRBD1. This CDR3 is built from 18 residues. Germline trimming cut 5 bases from V and 2 bases from J; bases unmatched to any gene: 14. The CDR3 sequence is CASSHSPGTASNTGELFF. In DNA form, the CDR3 reads TGTGCCAGCAGTCATTCCCCCGGGACAGCCAGTAACACCGGGGAGCTGTTTTTT.

V and J are TRBV6-5 and TRBJ1-2; D might be TRBD1 (5 bases). Germline values: CDR1 MNHEY, CDR2 SVGAGI. The CDR3 has 17 amino acids. V lost 0 bases and J lost 4, with 18 bases in between. CDR3 nucleotides: TGTGCCAGCAGTTACTCCAGTCCGGGGCCGCGGGGCTATGGCTACACCTTC. It encodes CASSYSSPGPRGYGYTF.

This rearrangement joins TRBV27 to TRBJ2-1; D gene unclear. The germline gives CDR1 MNHEY, CDR2 SMNVEV (reference sequence). CDR3 length: 14 residues. V lost 6 bases and J lost 0, with 9 bases in between. CDR3 coding DNA: TGTGCCAGCAGAGAACTGAGCTCCTACAATGAGCAGTTCTTC. It is translated as CASRELSSYNEQFF.

V and J are TRBV7-9 and TRBJ2-1, with TRBD2 matching 7 bases. The V and J ends lost 4 bases and 4 bases, in that order; junction bases with no gene match: 13. This CDR3 is built from 17 residues. Germline CDR1 is SEHNR and CDR2 is FQNEAQ (reference sequence). DNA for the CDR3: TGTGCCAGCAGCTCCCTTGTCTCGAGCGGGGATTACAATGAGCAGTTCTTC. It translates to CASSSLVSSGDYNEQFF. Supplemented by reference TRBV7-9 and TRBJ2-1, the full variable domain reads DTGVSQNPRHKITKRGQNVTFRCDPISEHNRLYWYRQTLGQGPEFLTYFQNEAQLEKSRLLSDRFSAERPKGSFSTLEIQRTEQGDSAMYLCASSSLVSSGDYNEQFFGPGTRLTVL.

There are a few counts of this clonotype. This chain links TRBV12-3 or TRBV12-4 with TRBJ1-3; 8 nucleotides align to TRBD1. The junction had 4 bases not matched to a gene; V was cut back by 3 bases and J by 6 bases. This CDR3 contains 14 residues. CDR3 nucleotides: TGTGCCAGCAGTTTCCCGACAGGGGAAAACACCATATATTTT. It specifies CASSFPTGENTIYF.

This clonotype appeared once. Written as DNA, the CDR3 is TGTGCCACCCAGAATTCACTAGCGGGAGACCTCTCGACCCAGTACTTC. It yields the protein CATQNSLAGDLSTQYF. This sequence joins TRBV27 and TRBJ2-5; 11 nucleotides line up with TRBD2. The CDR3 sequence is 16 residues long. With V trimmed by 10 bases and J by 7 bases, 17 bases remained unmatched. Per the germline V gene, CDR1 is MNHEY and CDR2 is SMNVEV (reference sequence).

The chain employs TRBV7-2 and TRBJ2-3; the D gene is possibly TRBD2 (6 bases). V dropped 5 bases and J dropped 3 bases, with 18 bases sitting between them. Germline CDR1 SGHTA, CDR2 FQGNSA. The CDR3 sequence is 16 residues long. The CDR3 spells CASSLVGGPRTDTQYF. The DNA of the CDR3 is TGTGCCAGCAGCCTAGTTGGAGGGCCTAGGACAGATACGCAGTATTTT.

This chain joins TRBV14 and TRBJ1-1; D might be TRBD1 (6 bases). V was clipped by 1 base and J by 5 bases, with 17 bases between them. Germline V gene data show CDR1 as SGHDN and CDR2 as FVKESK. The CDR3 is made up of 16 amino acids. CDR3 bases: TGTGCCAGCAGCCAAGTCCTGGGGGCGCGTTGGACTGAAGCTTTCTTT. Translating it yields CASSQVLGARWTEAFF.

This chain connects TRBV2 to TRBJ2-7; D unresolved. Germline CDR1 reads SNHLY; CDR2 reads FYNNEI. V lost 0 bases to trimming and J lost 3 bases, with 3 bases between them. The CDR3 length is 12 residues. For the CDR3, the DNA is TGTGCCAGCAGTGAAGCGGTCTACGAGCAGTACTTC. Translated: CASSEAVYEQYF.

There are a few counts of this clonotype. V usage is TRBV7-9 and J usage is TRBJ2-7; D call uncertain. Trimming removed 3 bases at V and 0 bases at J, with 12 bases between. The CDR3 covers 15 residues. Per the germline V gene, CDR1 is SEHNR and CDR2 is FQNEAQ (reference sequence). The CDR3 DNA follows: TGTGCCAGCAGCTTCGGTTCTTACGGCTCCTACGAGCAGTACTTC. Translated: CASSFGSYGSYEQYF.

This clonotype appeared many times. The J gene is TRBJ2-1, the V gene TRBV5-1, with D maybe TRBD1 (6 bases). The V end was cut by 3 bases, the J end by 1 base, with 11 bases between. This CDR3 spans 15 amino acids. Germline values: CDR1 SGHRS, CDR2 YFSETQ. The CDR3 loop reads CASSSGTSSYNEQFF. Written as DNA, the CDR3 is TGCGCCAGCAGCTCCGGGACATCATCCTACAATGAGCAGTTCTTC.

The J gene is TRBJ2-1, the V gene TRBV30, with TRBD1 matching 7 bases. The V segment lost 5 bases and the J segment 7 bases; nucleotides outside the gene matches: 2. This CDR3 comprises 11 residues. CDR1 is GTSNPN, CDR2 SVGIG, per germline (reference sequence). CDR3 sequence reads: CAWDRENEQFF. The CDR3 coding sequence is TGTGCCTGGGACAGGGAGAATGAGCAGTTCTTC.

The CDR3: CATSDWEGLPQHF. The CDR3 DNA reads TGTGCCACCAGTGATTGGGAGGGGCTGCCCCAGCATTTT. The gene calls are TRBV24-1 and TRBJ1-5, with D possibly TRBD1 on 5 matching bases. The germline V and J ends were trimmed by 2 bases and 9 bases, with 10 bases remaining between them. Germline CDR1 is KGHDR and CDR2 is SFDVKD. The CDR3 spans 13 residues.

The V call is TRBV20-1, the J call TRBJ2-5; 10 bases are a match to TRBD2. J was trimmed by 5 bases and V by 5 bases; bases with no gene match: 11. This CDR3 contains 15 residues. Germline V gene sequence: CDR1 DFQATT, CDR2 SNEGSKA (reference sequence). The chain's CDR3 is CSAPRTSGAGETQYF. In DNA form, the CDR3 reads TGCAGTGCTCCCAGGACTAGCGGTGCCGGTGAGACCCAGTACTTC.

The table lists this clonotype with a few counts. The gene calls are TRBV7-9 and TRBJ2-7; D may be TRBD1 or TRBD2 (6 bases each). Between the trimmed V and J ends, which lost 4 bases and 7 bases, there was a span of 17 bases. Germline V gene sequence: CDR1 SEHNR, CDR2 FQNEAQ (reference sequence). This CDR3 spans 14 amino acids. CDR3 region: CASSSQPRGGEQYF. DNA for the CDR3: TGTGCCAGCAGCTCCCAGCCCAGGGGAGGTGAGCAGTACTTC.

This clonotype occurred a few times. This chain links TRBV19 with TRBJ1-2; maybe TRBD1 (6 bases). The germline V and J ends were trimmed by 4 bases and 7 bases, with 31 bases remaining between them. The CDR3 is made up of 19 amino acids. Germline-derived CDR1 and CDR2 are LNHDA and SQIVND (reference sequence). For the CDR3, the DNA is TGTGCCAGTAGTAAGGTCCCCAAATCACGGGGGGCGAGGGAGCGTGGCTACACCTTC. Translating it yields CASSKVPKSRGARERGYTF. Full variable domain (rest looked up from reference TRBV19 and TRBJ1-2): DGGITQSPKYLFRKEGQNVTLSCEQNLNHDAMYWYRQDPGQGLRLIYYSQIVNDFQKGDIAEGYSVSREKKESFPLTVTSAQKNPTAFYLCASSKVPKSRGARERGYTFGSGTRLTVV.

The chain uses TRBV7-6 and TRBJ1-1; D not resolved. The germline V gene has CDR1 SGHVS and CDR2 FNYEAQ. V lost 1 base and J 0 bases, leaving 9 bases between the germline ends. CDR3 length equals 15 residues. As DNA, the CDR3 is TGTGCCAGCAGCTTAGTGGCAGAAATGAACACTGAAGCTTTCTTT. As protein: CASSLVAEMNTEAFF.

The chain employs TRBV6-4 and TRBJ1-3, with TRBD1 matching over 10 bases. Trimming cost V 5 bases and J 1 base; bases outside gene matches: 5. Germline values: CDR1 MRHNA, CDR2 SNTAGT. CDR3 size: 16 residues. The CDR3 DNA sequence: TGTGCCAGCAGTTACCAGGACAGGGGGTCTGGAAACACCATATATTTT. Translation: CASSYQDRGSGNTIYF.

Comments on this clonotype: The junction differs from germline at one of its ends, possibly a read error. The rearrangement links TRBV3-1 to TRBJ1-2; D remains ambiguous. The germline V gene has CDR1 LGHDT and CDR2 YNNKEL (reference sequence). This CDR3 has 12 residues. CDR3 in amino acids: CASSQGVGPLHF. The DNA for the CDR3 is TGTGCCAGCAGCCAAGGAGTGGGCCCTCTCCATTTC.